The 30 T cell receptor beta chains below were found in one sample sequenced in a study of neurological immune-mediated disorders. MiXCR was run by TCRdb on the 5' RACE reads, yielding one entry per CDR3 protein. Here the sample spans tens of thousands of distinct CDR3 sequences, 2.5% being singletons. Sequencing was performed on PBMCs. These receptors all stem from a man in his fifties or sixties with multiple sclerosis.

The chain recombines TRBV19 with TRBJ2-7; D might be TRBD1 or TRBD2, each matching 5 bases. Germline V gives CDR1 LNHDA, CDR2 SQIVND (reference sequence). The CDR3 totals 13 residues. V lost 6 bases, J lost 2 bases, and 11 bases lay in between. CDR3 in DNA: TGTGCCAGTAGAGGAGGACAACCCTACGAGCAGTACTTC. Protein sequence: CASRGGQPYEQYF. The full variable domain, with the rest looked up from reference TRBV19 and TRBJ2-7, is DGGITQSPKYLFRKEGQNVTLSCEQNLNHDAMYWYRQDPGQGLRLIYYSQIVNDFQKGDIAEGYSVSREKKESFPLTVTSAQKNPTAFYLCASRGGQPYEQYFGPGTRLTVT.

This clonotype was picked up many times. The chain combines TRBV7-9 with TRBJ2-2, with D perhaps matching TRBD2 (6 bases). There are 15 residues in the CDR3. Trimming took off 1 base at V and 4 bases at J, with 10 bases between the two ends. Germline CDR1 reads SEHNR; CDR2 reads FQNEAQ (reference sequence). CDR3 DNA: TGTGCCAGCAGCTTAGTCGCGGGGCTCACCGGGGAGCTGTTTTTT. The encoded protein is CASSLVAGLTGELFF.

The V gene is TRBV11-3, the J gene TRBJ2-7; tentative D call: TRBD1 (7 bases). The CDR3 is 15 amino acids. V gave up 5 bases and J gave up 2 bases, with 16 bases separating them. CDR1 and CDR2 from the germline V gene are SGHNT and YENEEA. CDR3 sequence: CASSRGTVKAYEQYF. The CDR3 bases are TGTGCCAGCAGCCGCGGGACAGTAAAGGCCTACGAGCAGTACTTC.

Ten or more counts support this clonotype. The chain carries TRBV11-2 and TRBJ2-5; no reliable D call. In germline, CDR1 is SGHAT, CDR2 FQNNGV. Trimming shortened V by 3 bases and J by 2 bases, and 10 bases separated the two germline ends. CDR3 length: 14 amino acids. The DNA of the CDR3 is TGTGCCAGCAGCTTGCCAGGAAATCAAGAGACCCAGTACTTC. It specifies CASSLPGNQETQYF. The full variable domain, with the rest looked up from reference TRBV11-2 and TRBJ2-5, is EAGVAQSPRYKIIEKRQSVAFWCNPISGHATLYWYQQILGQGPKLLIQFQNNGVVDDSQLPKDRFSAERLKGVDSTLKIQPAKLEDSAVYLCASSLPGNQETQYFGPGTRLLVL.

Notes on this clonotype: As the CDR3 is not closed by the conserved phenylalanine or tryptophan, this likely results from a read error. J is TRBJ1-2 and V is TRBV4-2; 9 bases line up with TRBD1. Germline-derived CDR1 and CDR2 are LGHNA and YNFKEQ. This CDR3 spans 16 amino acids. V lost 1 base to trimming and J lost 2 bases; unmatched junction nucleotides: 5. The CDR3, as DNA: TGTGCCAGCAGCCAAGCTACTGGGACAGGGAACTATGGCTACACCAAC. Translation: CASSQATGTGNYGYTN.

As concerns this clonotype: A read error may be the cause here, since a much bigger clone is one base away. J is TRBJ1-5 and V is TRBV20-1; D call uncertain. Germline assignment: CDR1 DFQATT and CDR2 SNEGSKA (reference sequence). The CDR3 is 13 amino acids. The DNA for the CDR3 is TGCAGTGCTAGAGCTCATAGCAATCAGCACCAGCATTTT. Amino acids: CSARAHSNQHQHF.

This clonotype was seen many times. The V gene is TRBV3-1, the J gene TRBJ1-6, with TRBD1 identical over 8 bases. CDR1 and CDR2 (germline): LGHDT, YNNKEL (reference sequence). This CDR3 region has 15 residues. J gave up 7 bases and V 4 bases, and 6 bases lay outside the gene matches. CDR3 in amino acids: CASSLRTGQNSPLHF. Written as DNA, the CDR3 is TGTGCCAGCAGCCTGAGGACAGGGCAGAATTCACCCCTCCACTTT.

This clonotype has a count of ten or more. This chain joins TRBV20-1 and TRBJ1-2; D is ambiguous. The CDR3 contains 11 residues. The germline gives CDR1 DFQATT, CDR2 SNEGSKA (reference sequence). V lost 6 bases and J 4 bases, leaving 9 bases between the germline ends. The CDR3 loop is CSASPLYGYTF. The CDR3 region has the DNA TGCAGTGCCAGCCCGCTCTATGGCTACACCTTC.

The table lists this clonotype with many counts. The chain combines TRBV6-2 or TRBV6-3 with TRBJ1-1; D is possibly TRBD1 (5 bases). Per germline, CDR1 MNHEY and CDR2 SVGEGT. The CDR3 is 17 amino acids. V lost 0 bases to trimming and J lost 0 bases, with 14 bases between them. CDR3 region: CASSYSKKTDMNTEAFF. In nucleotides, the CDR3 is TGTGCCAGCAGTTACTCGAAAAAGACAGACATGAACACTGAAGCTTTCTTT.

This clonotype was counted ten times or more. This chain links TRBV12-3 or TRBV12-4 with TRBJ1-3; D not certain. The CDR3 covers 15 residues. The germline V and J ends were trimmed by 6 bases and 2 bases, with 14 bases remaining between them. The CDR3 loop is CASSVAIQTGNTIYF. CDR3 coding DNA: TGTGCCAGCAGCGTCGCTATACAGACTGGAAACACCATATATTTT.

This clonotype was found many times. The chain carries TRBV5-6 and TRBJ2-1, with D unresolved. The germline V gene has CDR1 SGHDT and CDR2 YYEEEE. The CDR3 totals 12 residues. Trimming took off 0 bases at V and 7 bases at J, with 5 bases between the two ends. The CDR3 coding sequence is TGTGCCAGCAGCTTGGAGAGTAATGAGCAGTTCTTC. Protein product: CASSLESNEQFF.

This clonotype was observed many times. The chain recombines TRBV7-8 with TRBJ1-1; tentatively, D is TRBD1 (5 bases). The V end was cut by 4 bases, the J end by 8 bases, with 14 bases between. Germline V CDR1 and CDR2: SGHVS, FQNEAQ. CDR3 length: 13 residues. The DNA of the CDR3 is TGTGCCAGCAGCTCACAGGCTCGATCCGAAGCTTTCTTT. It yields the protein CASSSQARSEAFF.

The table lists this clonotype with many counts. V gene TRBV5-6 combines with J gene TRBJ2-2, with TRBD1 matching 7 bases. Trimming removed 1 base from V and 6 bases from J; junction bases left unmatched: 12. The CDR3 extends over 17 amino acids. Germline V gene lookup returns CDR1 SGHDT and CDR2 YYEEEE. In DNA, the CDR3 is TGTGCCAGCAGCTTGAGACTTGGACAGGCCGGGCCCGGGGAGCTGTTTTTT. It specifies CASSLRLGQAGPGELFF.

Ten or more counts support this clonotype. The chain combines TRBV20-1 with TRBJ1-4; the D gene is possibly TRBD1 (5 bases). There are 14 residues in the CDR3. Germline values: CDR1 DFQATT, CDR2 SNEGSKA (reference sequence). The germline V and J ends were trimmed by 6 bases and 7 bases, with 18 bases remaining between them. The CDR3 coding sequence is TGCAGTGCGGTTTTACGAGGGGCCGCTGAAAAACTGTTTTTT. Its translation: CSAVLRGAAEKLFF.

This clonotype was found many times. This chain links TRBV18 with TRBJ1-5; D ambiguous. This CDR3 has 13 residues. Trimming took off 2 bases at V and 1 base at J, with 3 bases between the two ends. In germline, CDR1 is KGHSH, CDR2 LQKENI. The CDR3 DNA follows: TGTGCCAGCTCACCAGGCAGCAATCAGCCCCAGCATTTT. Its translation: CASSPGSNQPQHF.

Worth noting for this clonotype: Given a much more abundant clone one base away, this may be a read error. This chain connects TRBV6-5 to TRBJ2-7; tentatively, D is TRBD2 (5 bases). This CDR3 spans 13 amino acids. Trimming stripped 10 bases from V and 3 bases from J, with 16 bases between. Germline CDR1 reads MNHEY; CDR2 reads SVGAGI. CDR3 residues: CANTSGKIYEQYF. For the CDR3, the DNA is TGTGCCAACACATCCGGGAAGATCTACGAGCAGTACTTC.

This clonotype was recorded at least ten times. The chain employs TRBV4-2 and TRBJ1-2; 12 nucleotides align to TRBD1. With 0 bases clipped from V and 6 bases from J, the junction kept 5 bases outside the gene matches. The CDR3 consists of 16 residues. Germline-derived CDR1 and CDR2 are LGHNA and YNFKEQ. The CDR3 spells CASSQDHGTGGHGYTF. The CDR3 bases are TGTGCCAGCAGCCAAGATCACGGGACAGGGGGCCATGGCTACACCTTC.

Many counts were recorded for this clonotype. CDR3 nucleotides: TGCAGTGCTAGGTCGACCGGGACAGGGAAAGAGACCCAGTACTTC. It translates to CSARSTGTGKETQYF. The V gene is TRBV20-1, the J gene TRBJ2-5; 9 nucleotides agree with TRBD1. V was clipped by 3 bases and J by 3 bases; unmatched bases: 8. There are 15 residues in the CDR3. Germline V gene lookup returns CDR1 DFQATT and CDR2 SNEGSKA (reference sequence).

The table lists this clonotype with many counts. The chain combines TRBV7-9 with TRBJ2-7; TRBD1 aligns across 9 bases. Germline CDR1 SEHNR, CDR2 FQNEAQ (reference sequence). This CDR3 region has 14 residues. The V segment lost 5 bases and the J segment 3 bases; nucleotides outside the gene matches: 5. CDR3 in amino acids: CASSARDRVYEQYF. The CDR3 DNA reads TGTGCCAGCAGCGCCCGGGACAGGGTCTACGAGCAGTACTTC.

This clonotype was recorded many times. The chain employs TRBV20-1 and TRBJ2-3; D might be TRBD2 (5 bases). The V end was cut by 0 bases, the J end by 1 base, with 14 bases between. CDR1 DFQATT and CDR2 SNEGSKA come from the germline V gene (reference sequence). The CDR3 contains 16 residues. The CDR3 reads CSARDPDYRRTDTQYF. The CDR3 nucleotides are TGCAGTGCTAGAGATCCAGACTATCGACGCACAGATACGCAGTATTTT.

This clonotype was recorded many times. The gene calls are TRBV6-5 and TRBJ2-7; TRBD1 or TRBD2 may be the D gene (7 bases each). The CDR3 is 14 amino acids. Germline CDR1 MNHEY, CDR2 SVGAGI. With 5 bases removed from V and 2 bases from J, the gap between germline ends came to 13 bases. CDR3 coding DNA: TGTGCCAGCAGTCCCAGGGGGGGAACCTACGAGCAGTACTTC. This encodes CASSPRGGTYEQYF.

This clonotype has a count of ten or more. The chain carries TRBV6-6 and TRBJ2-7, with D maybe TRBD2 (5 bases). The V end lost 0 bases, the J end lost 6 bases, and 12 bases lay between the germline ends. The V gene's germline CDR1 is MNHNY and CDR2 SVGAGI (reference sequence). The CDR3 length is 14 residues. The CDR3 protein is CASSYSRAPAEQYF. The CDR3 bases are TGTGCCAGCAGTTACTCGAGGGCCCCGGCCGAGCAGTACTTC.

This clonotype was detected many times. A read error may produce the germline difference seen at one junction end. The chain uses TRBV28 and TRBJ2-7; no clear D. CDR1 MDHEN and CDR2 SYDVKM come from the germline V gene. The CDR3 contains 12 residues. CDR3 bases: TGTGCCAGCAGTTTAGACAAGTACGTGCAGTACTTC. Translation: CASSLDKYVQYF.

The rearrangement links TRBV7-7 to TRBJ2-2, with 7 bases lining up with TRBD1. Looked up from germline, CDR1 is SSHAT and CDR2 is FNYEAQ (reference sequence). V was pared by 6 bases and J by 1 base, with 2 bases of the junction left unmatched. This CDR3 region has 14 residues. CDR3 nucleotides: TGTGCCAGCAGTAGGGGGCGGAACACCGGGGAGCTGTTTTTT. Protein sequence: CASSRGRNTGELFF.

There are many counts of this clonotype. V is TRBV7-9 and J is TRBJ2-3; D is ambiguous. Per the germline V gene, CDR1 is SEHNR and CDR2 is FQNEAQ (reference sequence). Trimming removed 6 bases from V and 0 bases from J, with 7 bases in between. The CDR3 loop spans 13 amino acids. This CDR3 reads CASSRPSTDTQYF. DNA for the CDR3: TGTGCCAGCAGTCGCCCAAGCACAGATACGCAGTATTTT.

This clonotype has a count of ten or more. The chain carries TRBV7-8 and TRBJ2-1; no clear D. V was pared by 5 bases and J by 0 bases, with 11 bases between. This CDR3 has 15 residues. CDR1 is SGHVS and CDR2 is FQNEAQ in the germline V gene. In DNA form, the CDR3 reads TGTGCCAGCAGCCCCCGATCCGCCTCCTACAATGAGCAGTTCTTC. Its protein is CASSPRSASYNEQFF.

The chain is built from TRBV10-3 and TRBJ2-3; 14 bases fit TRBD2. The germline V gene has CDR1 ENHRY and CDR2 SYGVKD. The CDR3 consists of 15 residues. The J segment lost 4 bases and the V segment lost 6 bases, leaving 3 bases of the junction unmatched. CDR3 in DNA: TGTGCCATCAGCGGGACTAGCGGGGGAGCAGATACGCAGTATTTT. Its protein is CAISGTSGGADTQYF.

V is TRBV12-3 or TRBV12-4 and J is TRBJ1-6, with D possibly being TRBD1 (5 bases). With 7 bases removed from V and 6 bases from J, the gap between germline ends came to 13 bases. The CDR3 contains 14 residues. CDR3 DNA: TGTGCCAGCACCGACAGAGGGGTTAATTCACCCCTCCACTTT. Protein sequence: CASTDRGVNSPLHF.

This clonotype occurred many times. DNA of the CDR3: TGCAGCGTCGCACAGGGGACAGGCAAAAACATTCAGTACTTC. As protein: CSVAQGTGKNIQYF. The chain joins TRBV29-1 to TRBJ2-4, with TRBD1 matching over 8 bases. This CDR3 region has 14 residues. Germline CDR1 is SQVTM and CDR2 is ANQGSEA. V was clipped by 6 bases and J by 3 bases; unmatched bases: 7.

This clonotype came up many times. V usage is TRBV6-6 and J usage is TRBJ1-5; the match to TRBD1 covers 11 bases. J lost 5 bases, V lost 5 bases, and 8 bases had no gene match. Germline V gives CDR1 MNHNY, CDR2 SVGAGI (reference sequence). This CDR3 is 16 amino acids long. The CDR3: CASSPGQGAFDQPQHF. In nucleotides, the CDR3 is TGTGCCAGCAGTCCTGGACAGGGGGCGTTCGATCAGCCCCAGCATTTT.